One and the same sample provided the 26 T cell receptor beta chains below, sequenced in a study of identical twins. Each CDR3 protein is one row after TCRdb ran MiXCR on the 5' RACE reads. The sample has about 450,000 distinct CDR3 sequences, around 18% seen once; the top ten hold approximately 12%. Sequencing was carried out using naive T cells sorted from blood. These receptors were obtained from a man aged 50 to 60 in good health.

This clonotype was counted ten times or more. The chain uses TRBV6-2 or TRBV6-3 and TRBJ2-1; TRBD2 matches at 13 bases. Germline values: CDR1 MNHEY, CDR2 SVGEGT. The CDR3 contains 21 residues. V shed 3 bases and J 1 base; nucleotides not matched to a gene: 15. CDR3 in amino acids: CASSYYNLGLAGEGSYNEQFF. The DNA of the CDR3 is TGTGCCAGCAGTTATTACAATCTTGGACTAGCGGGGGAAGGTTCCTACAATGAGCAGTTCTTC.

This clonotype has more than one count but fewer than ten. The rearrangement joins TRBV6-1 to TRBJ1-5, with 7 nucleotides matching TRBD1. CDR1 is MNHNS, CDR2 SASEGT, per germline. The ends lost 6 bases at V and 0 bases at J; junction bases unmatched: 5. The CDR3 contains 15 residues. The CDR3 DNA follows: TGTGCCAGCAGCCGACAGGGTAGTAGCAATCAGCCCCAGCATTTT. It yields the protein CASSRQGSSNQPQHF.

This clonotype was picked up a small number of times. The V and J genes are TRBV7-9 and TRBJ2-1, with TRBD1 matching over 7 bases. Germline CDR1 and CDR2: SEHNR and FQNEAQ (reference sequence). After removal of 2 bases from V and 9 bases from J, the junction contained 4 bases not matched to a gene. The CDR3 totals 13 residues. CDR3 nucleotide sequence: TGTGCCAGCAGCTTACAGGGGGTAGGTGAGCAGTTCTTC. This gives the protein CASSLQGVGEQFF.

This clonotype was seen a handful of times. The genes are TRBV4-1 and TRBJ1-3; 7 bases are shared with TRBD1. Germline trimming cut 1 base from V and 0 bases from J; bases unmatched to any gene: 6. From germline, CDR1 is MGHRA and CDR2 YSYEKL. CDR3 size: 17 residues. CDR3 coding DNA: TGCGCCAGCAGCCAAGCTGTGGGACAGATCTCTGGAAACACCATATATTTT. Amino acids: CASSQAVGQISGNTIYF.

A single count supports this clonotype. The chain couples TRBV5-1 to TRBJ2-2; 7 positions match TRBD1. Germline lookup yields CDR1 SGHRS and CDR2 YFSETQ. V was clipped by 3 bases and J by 5 bases; unmatched bases: 4. The CDR3 runs 14 residues. The CDR3 loop reads CASSSDRSTGELFF. CDR3 in DNA: TGCGCCAGCAGCTCGGACAGGAGTACCGGGGAGCTGTTTTTT.

The gene calls are TRBV7-9 and TRBJ1-1; 7 bases agree with TRBD1. Germline V gene sequence: CDR1 SEHNR, CDR2 FQNEAQ (reference sequence). V dropped 3 bases and J dropped 3; count of bases not matched to a gene: 10. The CDR3 totals 16 residues. In DNA form, the CDR3 reads TGTGCCAGCAGCTTGGTCCAGGGGGAGGGGGACACTGAAGCTTTCTTT. Translating it yields CASSLVQGEGDTEAFF.

Many counts were recorded for this clonotype. CDR3: CASSQQIGNGRNEKLFF. Here the CDR3 DNA reads TGCGCCAGCAGCCAACAAATCGGTAACGGTCGTAATGAAAAACTGTTTTTT. The chain has TRBV4-1 and TRBJ1-4; D uncertain. Trimming took 2 bases from V and 4 from J, leaving 17 bases between them. From germline, CDR1 is MGHRA and CDR2 YSYEKL. CDR3 size: 17 residues.

CDR3 sequence (DNA): TGTGCCACAACCGCTGCTAGCGGCCTTTACTTCGAGCAGTACTTC. Its protein product is CATTAASGLYFEQYF. The chain carries TRBV24-1 and TRBJ2-7; 7 bases match TRBD2. Germline lookup yields CDR1 KGHDR and CDR2 SFDVKD. V lost 10 bases, J lost 6 bases, and 17 bases stayed unmatched. This CDR3 is built from 15 residues.

This clonotype was seen a handful of times. The rearrangement links TRBV20-1 to TRBJ2-1; D not resolved. The V and J ends lost 0 bases and 2 bases respectively, with 11 bases between them. Germline V lookup: CDR1 DFQATT, CDR2 SNEGSKA (reference sequence). The CDR3 runs to 15 residues. CDR3 nucleotide sequence: TGCAGTGCTAGAGATTACGTGGGGACCTACAATGAGCAGTTCTTC. Translating it yields CSARDYVGTYNEQFF.

The table lists this clonotype with many counts. This rearrangement joins TRBV4-2 to TRBJ1-1; D is perhaps TRBD1 (5 bases). CDR1 is LGHNA and CDR2 is YNFKEQ in the germline V gene. CDR3 length: 17 amino acids. Between the trimmed V and J ends, which lost 4 bases and 1 base, there was a span of 19 bases. The CDR3 protein is CASSPIPIGVENTEAFF. The CDR3 DNA reads TGTGCCAGCAGCCCTATACCGATAGGGGTGGAGAACACTGAAGCTTTCTTT.

In this sample, this clonotype turned up a few times. This chain links TRBV5-1 with TRBJ1-5; possible D gene TRBD1, 6 bases. The CDR3 extends over 17 amino acids. The V end lost 2 bases, the J end lost 3 bases, and 18 bases lay between the germline ends. Germline CDR1 is SGHRS and CDR2 is YFSETQ. The CDR3 is CASSLGSGDSANQPQHF. The CDR3 bases are TGCGCCAGCAGCTTAGGTTCAGGGGACTCCGCCAATCAGCCCCAGCATTTT.

This clonotype was seen a handful of times. This chain connects TRBV7-9 to TRBJ2-1; the D is unclear. Germline assignment: CDR1 SEHNR and CDR2 FQNEAQ (reference sequence). V was pared by 1 base and J by 5 bases, with 15 bases between. CDR3 size: 16 residues. In DNA, the CDR3 is TGTGCCAGCAGCTTAGGGCCTGCCACCAAAGACAATGAGCAGTTCTTC. Translation: CASSLGPATKDNEQFF. The full variable domain, with the rest looked up from reference TRBV7-9 and TRBJ2-1, is DTGVSQNPRHKITKRGQNVTFRCDPISEHNRLYWYRQTLGQGPEFLTYFQNEAQLEKSRLLSDRFSAERPKGSFSTLEIQRTEQGDSAMYLCASSLGPATKDNEQFFGPGTRLTVL.

The chain links TRBV7-3 to TRBJ1-1; D may be TRBD1 (6 bases). The CDR3 contains 11 residues. Deletions cut 4 bases from V and 8 bases from J, with 8 bases between. CDR1 SGHTA and CDR2 FQGTGA come from the germline V gene. This CDR3 reads CASSSGQEAFF. The CDR3 coding sequence is TGTGCCAGCAGCTCAGGACAGGAAGCTTTCTTT.

This clonotype was counted a few times. V usage is TRBV18 and J usage is TRBJ2-3, with TRBD2 identical over 11 bases. CDR3 length equals 17 residues. Germline V gives CDR1 KGHSH, CDR2 LQKENI. The J segment lost 2 bases and the V segment lost 2 bases, leaving 6 bases of the junction unmatched. The CDR3 protein is CASSPFTSGGNTDTQYF. CDR3 nucleotide sequence: TGTGCCAGCTCACCATTCACTAGCGGGGGAAACACAGATACGCAGTATTTT.

The rearrangement uses TRBV5-1 and TRBJ1-1; TRBD1 matches at 8 bases. J gave up 8 bases and V 6 bases, and 9 bases lay outside the gene matches. The V gene's germline CDR1 is SGHRS and CDR2 YFSETQ. The CDR3 covers 13 residues. The CDR3 coding sequence is TGCGCCAGCAACAGACCAGGACAGGGAGAAGCTTTCTTT. Protein sequence: CASNRPGQGEAFF.

This clonotype has just a few counts. The chain recombines TRBV3-1 with TRBJ1-3; no reliable D call. The CDR3 is 13 residues long. Germline V CDR1 and CDR2: LGHDT, YNNKEL (reference sequence). Trimming removed 2 bases at V and 0 bases at J, with 2 bases between. This CDR3 reads CASSQRSGNTIYF. The CDR3 DNA follows: TGTGCCAGCAGCCAACGCTCTGGAAACACCATATATTTT.

This clonotype came up a few times. V usage is TRBV20-1 and J usage is TRBJ2-7; TRBD2 matches 15 bases. Looked up from germline, CDR1 is DFQATT and CDR2 is SNEGSKA (reference sequence). V lost 0 bases, J lost 3 bases, and 6 bases stayed unmatched. The CDR3 has 17 amino acids. The CDR3 protein is CSARDLGLAGGNYEQYF. The CDR3 DNA reads as TGCAGTGCTAGAGATCTCGGACTAGCGGGGGGGAACTACGAGCAGTACTTC.

This clonotype was observed a few times. V gene TRBV20-1 combines with J gene TRBJ2-7, with 7 bases that match TRBD1. The CDR3 runs to 15 residues. V lost 0 bases, J lost 0 bases, and 5 bases stayed unmatched. CDR1 and CDR2 from the germline V gene are DFQATT and SNEGSKA (reference sequence). The CDR3 spells CSARDSGQLSYEQYF. CDR3 sequence (DNA): TGCAGTGCTAGAGATTCGGGACAGCTCTCCTACGAGCAGTACTTC.

This rearrangement joins TRBV6-2 or TRBV6-3 to TRBJ1-1; D remains ambiguous. Germline CDR1 MNHEY, CDR2 SVGEGT. The CDR3 length is 14 residues. Trimming took off 2 bases at V and 0 bases at J, with 7 bases between the two ends. CDR3 sequence reads: CASSYGRLNTEAFF. In DNA form, the CDR3 reads TGTGCCAGCAGTTACGGGAGGTTGAACACTGAAGCTTTCTTT.

This clonotype was seen only a few times. The rearrangement uses TRBV12-3 or TRBV12-4 and TRBJ1-1; D uncertain. The CDR3 covers 16 residues. The V end lost 6 bases, the J end lost 6 bases, and 23 bases lay between the germline ends. The DNA of the CDR3 is TGTGCCAGCAGCCACGCGTTTACTGGGGTCGTGGCTGAAGCTTTCTTT. This codes for CASSHAFTGVVAEAFF.

This clonotype was observed a handful of times. V usage is TRBV10-3 and J usage is TRBJ2-2; no reliable D call. This CDR3 is built from 14 residues. From germline, CDR1 is ENHRY and CDR2 SYGVKD. Trimming left V 2 bases short and J 5 bases short, with 9 bases between. CDR3 sequence (DNA): TGTGCCATCAGTGAGATTTCGCTAACCGGGGAGCTGTTTTTT. Translating it yields CAISEISLTGELFF.

There are many counts of this clonotype. This rearrangement joins TRBV12-3 or TRBV12-4 to TRBJ2-2; TRBD2 agrees at 8 bases. With 2 bases clipped from V and 1 base from J, the junction kept 0 bases outside the gene matches. The CDR3 consists of 15 residues. This chain's CDR3 is CASSLTSGNTGELFF. The CDR3 nucleotides are TGTGCCAGCAGTTTAACTAGCGGGAACACCGGGGAGCTGTTTTTT.

The chain couples TRBV27 to TRBJ1-5, with D tentatively TRBD1 (6 bases). With 5 bases removed from V and 6 bases from J, the gap between germline ends came to 14 bases. Germline CDR1 and CDR2: MNHEY and SMNVEV (reference sequence). This CDR3 has 14 amino acids. CDR3 residues: CASSPQGIVQPQHF. CDR3 sequence (DNA): TGTGCCAGCAGTCCACAGGGTATTGTTCAGCCCCAGCATTTT.

The chain couples TRBV24-1 to TRBJ2-2, with 9 bases fitting TRBD2. The germline V gene encodes CDR1 KGHDR and CDR2 SFDVKD. The CDR3 totals 16 residues. With V trimmed by 1 base and J by 5 bases, 4 bases remained unmatched. The DNA for the CDR3 is TGTGCCACCAGTGATTTTAGAGCGGGAGGTACCGGGGAGCTGTTTTTT. It translates to CATSDFRAGGTGELFF.

The chain has TRBV5-1 and TRBJ2-5; D gene uncertain. The CDR3 is made up of 16 amino acids. Trimming shortened V by 5 bases and J by 4 bases, and 21 bases separated the two germline ends. CDR1 SGHRS and CDR2 YFSETQ come from the germline V gene. CDR3 DNA: TGCGCCAGCAGATCGTCGCCCAGGACGGCTCGAGAGACCCAGTACTTC. It specifies CASRSSPRTARETQYF. Full variable domain (rest looked up from reference TRBV5-1 and TRBJ2-5): KAGVTQTPRYLIKTRGQQVTLSCSPISGHRSVSWYQQTPGQGLQFLFEYFSETQRNKGNFPGRFSGRQFSNSRSEMNVSTLELGDSALYLCASRSSPRTARETQYFGPGTRLLVL.

In its sample, this clonotype was seen a few times. J is TRBJ2-5 and V is TRBV10-3; 11 bases line up with TRBD1. Germline V gene sequence: CDR1 ENHRY, CDR2 SYGVKD. The V gene end was trimmed by 11 bases and the J gene end by 3 bases; junction bases not matched to a gene: 5. CDR3 length: 13 residues. In DNA form, the CDR3 reads TGTGCCGTGGGACAGGGGGTAGAAGAGACCCAGTACTTC. Translated, it gives CAVGQGVEETQYF.